The 21 T cell receptor beta chains below come from one sample, sequenced in a study of blood T cell repertoires in COVID-19. Sequencing was performed with immunoSEQ multiplex PCR; in TCRdb, only in-frame clones are kept and a portion is missing. In the table there are under 250,000 clones, over 75% of which are singletons. Material for sequencing was PBMCs or T cells enriched from blood (not recorded which). Receptor source: a woman in her late teens or twenties in a cohort exposed to, infected with or recovered from COVID-19 (not recorded which).

This clone was detected once. The genes are TRBV7-9 and TRBJ1-2, with 8 bases aligning to TRBD1. Trimming took 1 base from V and 8 from J; bases not matched to a gene: 9. Germline assignment: CDR1 SEHNR and CDR2 FQNEAQ (reference sequence). The CDR3 is made up of 15 amino acids. CDR3 sequence reads: CASSLEAGGASGYTF. The DNA for the CDR3 is TGTGCCAGCAGCTTAGAGGCAGGGGGCGCTTCCGGCTACACCTTC.

The rearrangement joins TRBV9 to TRBJ2-7; a possible D gene is TRBD2 (5 bases). Germline-derived CDR1 and CDR2 are SGDLS and YYNGEE. Trimming removed 0 bases from V and 2 bases from J, with 12 bases in between. The CDR3 has 15 residues. The chain's CDR3 is CASSVAGNGAYEQYF. In DNA, the CDR3 is TGTGCCAGCAGCGTAGCGGGGAATGGTGCCTACGAGCAGTACTTC.

The chain is built from TRBV27 and TRBJ2-1; TRBD2 might be the D (6 bases). CDR3 length: 13 residues. Per the germline V gene, CDR1 is MNHEY and CDR2 is SMNVEV (reference sequence). V was pared by 3 bases and J by 6 bases, with 9 bases between. The CDR3 DNA follows: TGTGCCAGCAGTTTCGGGAGAGGCAATGAGCAGTTCTTC. Its protein is CASSFGRGNEQFF.

The V gene is TRBV9, the J gene TRBJ2-3, with D perhaps matching TRBD2 (6 bases). CDR1 is SGDLS, CDR2 YYNGEE, per germline. The CDR3 is 13 residues long. V was clipped by 7 bases and J by 2 bases, with 11 bases between them. The CDR3, as DNA: TGTGCCAGCTGCCGCGGGAACACAGATACGCAGTATTTT. Its protein product is CASCRGNTDTQYF.

This rearrangement joins TRBV19 to TRBJ1-2, with D uncertain. The CDR3 is made up of 14 amino acids. Trimming removed 7 bases from V and 2 bases from J, with 14 bases in between. Germline values: CDR1 LNHDA, CDR2 SQIVND (reference sequence). Here the CDR3 DNA reads TGTGCCAGTACCATAATTGGCCTCAACTATGGCTACACCTTC. This encodes CASTIIGLNYGYTF.

This clone was seen a single time. The J gene is TRBJ2-7, the V gene TRBV5-8; 11 positions match TRBD1. The J segment lost 3 bases and the V segment lost 0 bases, leaving 5 bases of the junction unmatched. Germline lookup yields CDR1 SGHTS and CDR2 YDEGEE. CDR3 length equals 16 residues. CDR3 loop: CASSLAGDRGDYEQYF. The CDR3 DNA reads as TGTGCCAGCAGCTTGGCAGGGGACAGGGGGGACTACGAGCAGTACTTC.

This chain links TRBV3-1 (or the pseudogene TRBV3-2) with TRBJ2-2; 13 positions agree with TRBD2. Germline trimming cut 8 bases from V and 6 bases from J; bases unmatched to any gene: 6. This CDR3 comprises 15 residues. Germline lookup yields CDR1 LGHDT and CDR2 YNNKEL (reference sequence). CDR3 amino acids: CASGGLAGVAGELFF. CDR3 bases: TGTGCCAGCGGAGGACTAGCGGGAGTAGCCGGGGAGCTGTTTTTT.

The chain employs TRBV12-3 or TRBV12-4 and TRBJ1-2; a weak D match, TRBD1 (5 bases). V lost 6 bases and J lost 9, with 17 bases in between. This CDR3 comprises 13 residues. The CDR3 region is CASRMGLGRSYTF. The DNA of the CDR3 is TGTGCCAGCAGAATGGGACTGGGGAGGAGCTACACCTTC.

The V gene is TRBV6-1, the J gene TRBJ1-6, with 7 bases aligning to TRBD1. The CDR3 sequence is 16 residues long. The V segment lost 1 base and the J segment 7 bases; nucleotides outside the gene matches: 7. Germline lookup yields CDR1 MNHNS and CDR2 SASEGT. CDR3 residues: CASSEGRARGNSPLHF. As DNA, the CDR3 is TGTGCCAGCAGTGAAGGAAGGGCCAGGGGGAATTCACCCCTCCACTTT.

V is TRBV10-3 and J is TRBJ1-2; tentative D call: TRBD1 (5 bases). The CDR3 is 16 residues long. V was cut by 0 bases and J by 2 bases, with 13 bases left in between. The germline V gene encodes CDR1 ENHRY and CDR2 SYGVKD. CDR3 DNA: TGTGCCATCAGTGAGTCGAAAAGGGACTACAACTATGGCTACACCTTC. Protein: CAISESKRDYNYGYTF.

The chain links TRBV14 to TRBJ2-3; TRBD1 is a possible D gene (6 bases). The V and J ends lost 4 bases and 4 bases respectively, with 15 bases between them. Germline loops: CDR1 SGHDN, CDR2 FVKESK. The CDR3 runs 15 residues. CDR3 sequence (DNA): TGTGCCAGCAGCCTCCGGACAGATTGGGCAGATACGCAGTATTTT. Protein product: CASSLRTDWADTQYF.

This clone came up a few times. V is TRBV14 and J is TRBJ1-5; D remains ambiguous. CDR1 and CDR2 from the germline V gene are SGHDN and FVKESK. The CDR3 sequence is 13 residues long. V shed 1 base and J shed 6 bases, with 7 bases lying between them. The CDR3, as DNA: TGTGCCAGCAGCCAAGTCTCGGGTCAGCCCCAGCATTTT. Encoded protein: CASSQVSGQPQHF.

This rearrangement joins TRBV7-2 to TRBJ2-1; D call uncertain. Trimming removed 2 bases at V and 0 bases at J, with 8 bases between. CDR1 and CDR2 from the germline V gene are SGHTA and FQGNSA. CDR3 size: 15 residues. The DNA for the CDR3 is TGTGCCAGCAGCTTAAGCGACCACTCCTACAATGAGCAGTTCTTC. Protein product: CASSLSDHSYNEQFF. The whole variable domain, filled in from reference TRBV7-2 and TRBJ2-1, reads GAGVSQSPSNKVTEKGKDVELRCDPISGHTALYWYRQSLGQGLEFLIYFQGNSAPDKSGLPSDRFSAERTGGSVSTLTIQRTQQEDSAVYLCASSLSDHSYNEQFFGPGTRLTVL.

This chain joins TRBV6-5 and TRBJ2-7, with 8 bases matching TRBD2. Germline CDR1 reads MNHEY; CDR2 reads SVGAGI. The junction had 5 bases not matched to a gene; V was cut back by 5 bases and J by 2 bases. CDR3 length: 14 residues. The CDR3, as DNA: TGTGCCAGCAGTAATAGCGGGACGGCCTACGAGCAGTACTTC. Translation: CASSNSGTAYEQYF.

This chain joins TRBV7-2 and TRBJ2-3; weak D call: TRBD2 (5 bases). Germline CDR1 SGHTA, CDR2 FQGNSA. Trimming stripped 4 bases from V and 2 bases from J, with 10 bases between. The CDR3 loop spans 14 amino acids. As DNA, the CDR3 is TGTGCCAGCAGCTCGGGGATAATCACAGATACGCAGTATTTT. This sequence encodes CASSSGIITDTQYF. Variable domain in full (rest from reference TRBV7-2 and TRBJ2-3): GAGVSQSPSNKVTEKGKDVELRCDPISGHTALYWYRQSLGQGLEFLIYFQGNSAPDKSGLPSDRFSAERTGGSVSTLTIQRTQQEDSAVYLCASSSGIITDTQYFGPGTRLTVL.

This chain connects TRBV3-1 (or the pseudogene TRBV3-2) to TRBJ2-3, with D perhaps TRBD1 (7 bases). V lost 4 bases and J lost 6, with 32 bases in between. CDR3 length: 20 amino acids. Germline lookup yields CDR1 LGHDT and CDR2 YNNKEL (reference sequence). The CDR3 sequence is CASSRKIDAGGRGGLDTQYF. The CDR3 nucleotides read TGTGCCAGCAGCCGCAAGATCGATGCAGGGGGGCGTGGTGGCCTGGATACGCAGTATTTT.

The chain joins TRBV27 to TRBJ2-2, with 10 bases matching TRBD1. The ends lost 7 bases at V and 7 bases at J; junction bases unmatched: 21. The CDR3 has 19 residues. Germline V gene data show CDR1 as MNHEY and CDR2 as SMNVEV (reference sequence). The CDR3 is CASTPPGTSDRGKVGELFF. The CDR3 DNA reads as TGTGCCAGCACTCCCCCGGGGACCTCGGACAGGGGGAAGGTCGGGGAGCTGTTTTTT.

With respect to this clone: Other DNA sequences within the sample encode an identical CDR3. The genes are TRBV7-9 and TRBJ1-2, with D unresolved. V was pared by 5 bases and J by 4 bases, with 8 bases between. This CDR3 spans 12 amino acids. CDR1 SEHNR and CDR2 FQNEAQ come from the germline V gene (reference sequence). The CDR3 here is CASSEGLYGYTF. The CDR3 coding sequence is TGTGCCAGCAGCGAAGGACTCTATGGCTACACCTTC.

The chain carries TRBV18 and TRBJ2-3; TRBD2 matches 7 bases. The V gene's germline CDR1 is KGHSH and CDR2 LQKENI. This CDR3 region has 15 residues. V lost 3 bases and J lost 5; bases outside the gene matches: 8. The CDR3 sequence is CASSPSAGVVDTQYF. CDR3 bases: TGTGCCAGCTCACCCTCGGCGGGAGTGGTAGATACGCAGTATTTT.

The count of this clone is one. The rearrangement links TRBV7-2 to TRBJ2-5; 12 bases are a match to TRBD2. J lost 5 bases, V lost 5 bases, and 9 bases had no gene match. This CDR3 is 16 amino acids long. The V gene's germline CDR1 is SGHTA and CDR2 FQGNSA. The CDR3 DNA follows: TGTGCCAGCAGCCCTATTCTAGCGGGGGGGTTGGAGACCCAGTACTTC. Encoded protein: CASSPILAGGLETQYF.

This chain uses TRBV5-1 with TRBJ1-1; D possibly corresponds to TRBD1 (6 bases). Germline V gives CDR1 SGHRS, CDR2 YFSETQ. There are 15 residues in the CDR3. Trimming cost V 5 bases and J 5 bases, with 19 bases left between them. The CDR3 loop is CASRKLQGDGTEAFF. CDR3 coding DNA: TGCGCCAGCAGGAAATTACAGGGTGATGGAACTGAAGCTTTCTTT.